These 8 T cell receptor beta chains were all obtained from the same sample, sequenced in a study of blood T cell repertoires in COVID-19. Using immunoSEQ multiplex PCR, the repertoire was profiled, and TCRdb retains in-frame clones only, with some absent. The table records fewer than 350,000 clones, about nine tenths of them present only once. Sequencing was done on a sample of peripheral blood. These receptors were taken from a man aged 25-40 years with COVID-19, enrolled during active disease.

The V gene is TRBV12-3 or TRBV12-4, the J gene TRBJ2-7; D is ambiguous. This CDR3 is built from 12 residues. The V end was cut by 2 bases, the J end by 9 bases, with 11 bases between. As DNA, the CDR3 is TGTGCCAGCAGTTTAAAGTCCCAAGCGCAGTACTTC. Its translation: CASSLKSQAQYF.

The gene calls are TRBV28 and TRBJ2-6; 7 positions agree with TRBD1. Germline V gives CDR1 MDHEN, CDR2 SYDVKM. CDR3 length equals 18 residues. The V gene end was trimmed by 3 bases and the J gene end by 0 bases; junction bases not matched to a gene: 8. CDR3 sequence reads: CASSFLETGNSGANVLTF. In DNA, the CDR3 is TGTGCCAGCAGTTTTTTAGAGACAGGGAACTCTGGGGCCAACGTCCTGACTTTC.

The chain joins TRBV5-4 to TRBJ2-3, with TRBD2 matching over 11 bases. CDR3 size: 19 residues. CDR1 is SGHNT, CDR2 YYREEE, per germline (reference sequence). V lost 0 bases, J lost 0 bases, and 9 bases stayed unmatched. This chain's CDR3 is CASSLERLAGGPSTDTQYF. CDR3 bases: TGTGCCAGCAGCTTGGAGAGGTTAGCGGGGGGGCCCAGCACAGATACGCAGTATTTT.

The V gene is TRBV3-1 (or the pseudogene TRBV3-2), the J gene TRBJ1-2; D is possibly TRBD1 (5 bases). The V gene lost 3 bases and the J gene lost 1 base, with 12 bases spanning the gap. The CDR3 is 15 residues long. The germline gives CDR1 LGHDT, CDR2 YNNKEL (reference sequence). The CDR3 sequence is CASSHIQDNNYGYTF. The CDR3 coding sequence is TGTGCCAGCAGCCATATCCAGGACAATAACTATGGCTACACCTTC.

The V gene is TRBV9, the J gene TRBJ1-3, with 10 bases identical to TRBD1. CDR3 size: 18 residues. The V and J ends lost 4 bases and 4 bases, in that order; junction bases with no gene match: 14. Looked up from germline, CDR1 is SGDLS and CDR2 is YYNGEE. The CDR3 region has the DNA TGTGCCAGCAGCTCACGGGTGAGACAGGGGGCGCCCGGAAACACCATATATTTT. Amino acid sequence: CASSSRVRQGAPGNTIYF. The whole variable domain, filled in from reference TRBV9 and TRBJ1-3, reads DSGVTQTPKHLITATGQRVTLRCSPRSGDLSVYWYQQSLDQGLQFLIQYYNGEERAKGNILERFSAQQFPDLHSELNLSSLELGDSALYFCASSSRVRQGAPGNTIYFGEGSWLTVV.

The genes are TRBV28 and TRBJ1-6; perhaps TRBD1 as D (5 bases). CDR1 is MDHEN, CDR2 SYDVKM, per germline. The CDR3 sequence is 13 residues long. The V end lost 6 bases, the J end lost 6 bases, and 9 bases lay between the germline ends. The CDR3 here is CASRPDSNSPLHF. CDR3 nucleotide sequence: TGTGCCAGCAGGCCTGACAGTAATTCACCCCTCCACTTT.

The rearrangement joins TRBV2 to TRBJ1-5, with 7 bases fitting TRBD1. Germline CDR1 and CDR2: SNHLY and FYNNEI. The V gene end was trimmed by 2 bases and the J gene end by 1 base; junction bases not matched to a gene: 5. The CDR3 is 16 amino acids. For the CDR3, the DNA is TGTGCCAGCAGTGAAACAGGCAGGGGGAGCAATCAGCCCCAGCATTTT. It translates to CASSETGRGSNQPQHF.

The chain combines TRBV29-1 with TRBJ2-5; 7 bases fit TRBD2. The CDR3 loop spans 14 amino acids. Germline CDR1 is SQVTM and CDR2 is ANQGSEA. V lost 7 bases and J lost 7; bases outside the gene matches: 15. The DNA of the CDR3 is TGCAGCGCACCGACTGACCGGGGGGAATTGACCCAGTACTTC. It codes for CSAPTDRGELTQYF.